These T cell receptor beta chains were read from a single sample in a study of beta chain features in type 1 diabetes. The repertoire was sequenced with immunoSEQ multiplex PCR; TCRdb's copy has only in-frame clones and lacks some. The sample yields under 400,000 clones, roughly 12% seen once. The sequencing input was naive CD4+ T cells from blood. All receptors derive from a woman younger than 30 with type 1 diabetes. Both conserved end residues are part of each CDR3. The D gene is left open where the match is weak. Clone size is stated in some rows and not others, as once, few, many or a class when expanded.

V gene	D gene	clone size	J gene	CDR3 DNA	CDR3 protein
TRBV18	TRBD2	NA	TRBJ2-1	TGTGCCAGCTCAAAAGCACCGGGACTAGCAGACAATGAGCAGTTCTTC	CASSKAPGLADNEQFF
TRBV4-3	NA	few	TRBJ2-1	TGCGCCAGCTCACAAGGACAGAGCTCCTACAATGAGCAGTTCTTC	CASSQGQSSYNEQFF
TRBV4-3	NA	NA	TRBJ1-1	TGCGCCAGCGCCAGGGCCCTAGTGCGCGTCTTT	CASARALVRVF
TRBV30	TRBD2	NA	TRBJ2-7	TGTGCCTGGACCCCCGGACTAGCGCGCGAGCAGTACTTC	CAWTPGLAREQYF
TRBV7-2	TRBD2	once	TRBJ2-1	TGTGCCAGCAGCTTAGAAGGTTGGAGCGGGGGCTACAATGAGCAGTTCTTC	CASSLEGWSGGYNEQFF
TRBV20-1	NA	NA	TRBJ2-1	TGCAGTGCTTTAAGGGGTGAGCAGTTCTTC	CSALRGEQFF
TRBV9	NA	NA	TRBJ1-1	TGTGCCAGCTCACAGGAAAGGGTGAACACTGAAGCTTTCTTT	CASSQERVNTEAFF
TRBV28	TRBD2	NA	TRBJ2-7	TGTGCCAGCTTACGACTAGCGGGGCCCTACGAGCAGTACTTC	CASLRLAGPYEQYF
TRBV5-1	TRBD2	few	TRBJ2-1	TGCGCCAGCAGCTTGGCTGGAAGCGGGATCCTTTACAATGAGCAGTTCTTC	CASSLAGSGILYNEQFF
TRBV27	NA	few	TRBJ2-1	TGTGCCAGCTCGGGGTTCCCCTACAATGAGCAGTTCTTC	CASSGFPYNEQFF